The T cell receptor (beta chain) under discussion was sequenced for a study of T cell repertoires in cytomegalovirus infection. Study-wide context: CMV epitopes that were recently identified and HLA-C-restricted were used alongside well-studied HLA-B-restricted ones. Findings and caveats of the study: Within the response measured ex vivo, HLA-C-restricted CMV-specific TCR beta clonotypes were dominant.

TCRdb re-called the reads through MiXCR, storing one row per CDR3 protein. The sample lists approximately 910,000 distinct CDR3 sequences; around 30% were seen once. This clonotype was picked up a small number of times. The antigen remains undetermined. Germline V gene sequence: CDR1 ENHRY, CDR2 SYGVKD. The ends lost 2 bases at V and 8 bases at J; junction bases unmatched: 10. This CDR3 spans 16 amino acids. The sequence came from a human donor in good health (CMV status not recorded). Some clones in this sample may be carry-over from other donors' samples. Sequences were derived from cultured CD8+ T cells from PBMCs, sampled from culture after CMV antigen stimulation. The rearrangement joins TRBV10-3 to TRBJ2-1; 9 positions agree with TRBD2. CDR3 sequence reads: CAISEVAGGPVHEQFF. CDR3 bases: TGTGCCATCAGTGAGGTCGCGGGGGGGCCTGTCCATGAGCAGTTCTTC.